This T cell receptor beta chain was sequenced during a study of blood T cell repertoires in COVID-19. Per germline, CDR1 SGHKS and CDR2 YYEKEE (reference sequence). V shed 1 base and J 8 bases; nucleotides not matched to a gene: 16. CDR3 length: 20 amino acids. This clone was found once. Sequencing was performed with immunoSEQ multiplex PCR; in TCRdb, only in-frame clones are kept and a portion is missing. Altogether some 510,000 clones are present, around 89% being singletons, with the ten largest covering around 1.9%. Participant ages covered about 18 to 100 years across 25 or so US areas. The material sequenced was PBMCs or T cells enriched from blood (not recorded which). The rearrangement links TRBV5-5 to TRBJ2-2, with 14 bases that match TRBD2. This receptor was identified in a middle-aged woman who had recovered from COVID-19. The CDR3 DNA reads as TGTGCCAGCAGCTTGCTCCCAGTACCAGGACTAGCGGGAGGTGAGGGGGAGCTGTTTTTT. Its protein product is CASSLLPVPGLAGGEGELFF.